This record looks at one T cell receptor beta chain sequence and its context. The sample belongs to a study of preoperative IRX-2 immunotherapy in early breast cancer. This CDR3 region has 13 residues. Germline V gene data show CDR1 as MDHEN and CDR2 as SYDVKM. The V end was cut by 5 bases, the J end by 2 bases, with 10 bases between. Specified treatment: preoperative locoregional IRX-2 cytokine immunotherapy. Method: immunoSEQ multiplex PCR; TCRdb's copy keeps in-frame clones and lacks some. In the table there are around 34,000 clones, about 96% of which are singletons. The V call is TRBV28, the J call TRBJ2-7, with a tentative D call TRBD1 (6 bases). The sample was gathered from a patient treated with IRX-2 immunotherapy. The origin of this receptor is a human donor with breast cancer. CDR3 amino acids: CASSRDIPYEQYF. In DNA form, the CDR3 reads TGTGCCAGCAGTCGGGACATCCCCTACGAGCAGTACTTC.